This T cell receptor (beta chain) was found in a study of early T cells in non-severe SARS-CoV-2 infection. Study-wide results and caveats: Matching results from VDJdb favored anti-spike CD8 responses, leaving private and CD4 specificities undetected.

Molecules of cDNA were individually given unique molecular identifiers that were attached to them. TCRdb called the 5' RACE reads again in MiXCR, with one record for every CDR3 protein. This table holds 75,000 to 80,000 distinct CDR3 sequences, roughly 9.4% found once. This clonotype was observed many times. Its antigen is unidentified. Germline CDR1 and CDR2: DFQATT and SNEGSKA (reference sequence). The CDR3 contains 15 residues. V shed 6 bases and J shed 5 bases, with 21 bases lying between them. This TCR derives from an adult who was a healthcare worker with PCR-confirmed SARS-CoV-2 infection or an uninfected control (not recorded which). The chain uses TRBV20-1 and TRBJ2-3; possible D gene TRBD2, 7 bases. Sample: whole blood. The CDR3 nucleotides are TGCAGTGCAATGCCTAGCGGCCAAGGGGGAGATACGCAGTATTTT. The encoded protein is CSAMPSGQGGDTQYF.